These 9 T cell receptor beta chains share one sample of origin, sequenced in a study of blood T cell repertoires in COVID-19. Assay: immunoSEQ multiplex PCR; the TCRdb copy retains only in-frame clones and omits some. The sample holds approximately 220,000 clones; 70% to 90% are singletons and the top ten take about 2.2%. Sample: peripheral blood. These receptors all come from a woman in her forties or fifties with acute or convalescent COVID-19.

The chain recombines TRBV10-3 with TRBJ2-5; 10 nucleotides match TRBD2. The germline V gene has CDR1 ENHRY and CDR2 SYGVKD. V lost 3 bases to trimming and J lost 2 bases; unmatched junction nucleotides: 12. The CDR3 length is 18 residues. The CDR3 protein is CAISEKPGASGRQETQYF. The CDR3 nucleotides read TGTGCCATCAGTGAAAAACCAGGGGCTAGCGGGAGACAAGAGACCCAGTACTTC.

The chain has TRBV7-6 and TRBJ2-3, with 8 bases aligning to TRBD1. The CDR3 extends over 14 amino acids. V lost 4 bases and J lost 11; bases outside the gene matches: 11. CDR1 and CDR2 from the germline V gene are SGHVS and FNYEAQ. The CDR3 loop is CASSSGTGSWGQYF. CDR3 sequence (DNA): TGTGCCAGCAGCTCCGGGACAGGTTCCTGGGGGCAGTATTTT.

Here the CDR3 DNA reads TGTGCCAGTAGTATGACTAGCGGGAGGAGAGGGCTGGGCGGGGAGCTGTTTTTT. This sequence encodes CASSMTSGRRGLGGELFF. The rearrangement links TRBV19 to TRBJ2-2, with 13 bases matching TRBD2. The CDR3 has 18 residues. Germline lookup yields CDR1 LNHDA and CDR2 SQIVND (reference sequence). Trimming removed 3 bases from V and 7 bases from J; junction bases left unmatched: 11. The full variable domain, in which reference TRBV19 and TRBJ2-2 provide the parts outside the CDR3, is DGGITQSPKYLFRKEGQNVTLSCEQNLNHDAMYWYRQDPGQGLRLIYYSQIVNDFQKGDIAEGYSVSREKKESFPLTVTSAQKNPTAFYLCASSMTSGRRGLGGELFFGEGSRLTVL.

This chain joins TRBV6-1 and TRBJ1-2; possibly TRBD1 for D (5 bases). The germline CDR1 and CDR2 sequences are MNHNS and SASEGT. The CDR3 runs 14 residues. V lost 0 bases and J 4 bases, leaving 9 bases between the germline ends. CDR3 DNA sequence: TGTGCCAGCAGTGAAGCGTGGGGGGGCTATGGCTACACCTTC. This sequence encodes CASSEAWGGYGYTF.

The chain uses TRBV6-2 or TRBV6-3 and TRBJ2-1, with TRBD1 as a possible D gene (6 bases). Looked up from germline, CDR1 is MNHEY and CDR2 is SVGEGT. The CDR3 runs 15 residues. V lost 2 bases to trimming and J lost 6 bases, with 14 bases between them. The CDR3 spells CASSYGKGVLNEQFF. DNA of the CDR3: TGTGCCAGCAGTTACGGAAAGGGGGTACTCAATGAGCAGTTCTTC.

The rearrangement joins TRBV28 to TRBJ1-2, with TRBD1 as a possible D gene (5 bases). Germline V gives CDR1 MDHEN, CDR2 SYDVKM. The CDR3 is 15 residues long. Trimming took off 3 bases at V and 3 bases at J, with 14 bases between the two ends. CDR3 DNA: TGTGCCAGCAGTTTTGGGGTAGGGGCACACTATGGCTACACCTTC. Its translation: CASSFGVGAHYGYTF.

This chain joins TRBV10-3 and TRBJ1-6, with a tentative D call TRBD1 (6 bases). This CDR3 is built from 13 residues. Germline assignment: CDR1 ENHRY and CDR2 SYGVKD. V was shortened by 5 bases and J by 10 bases, with 12 bases between the two germline ends. CDR3 in DNA: TGTGCCATCAGTCGGGACAAACCCTCACCCCTCCACTTT. Amino acid sequence: CAISRDKPSPLHF.

The rearrangement joins TRBV20-1 to TRBJ1-2, with unresolved D. The CDR3 is 11 amino acids. The germline V gene has CDR1 DFQATT and CDR2 SNEGSKA (reference sequence). Trimming stripped 5 bases from V and 7 bases from J, with 11 bases between. The CDR3 DNA sequence: TGCAGTGCTCCCCAAGCGAGTGGCTACACCTTC. It is translated as CSAPQASGYTF.

This chain uses TRBV14 with TRBJ1-1; D is undetermined. The CDR3 is 14 amino acids. V lost 4 bases, J lost 6 bases, and 15 bases lay in between. Germline assignment: CDR1 SGHDN and CDR2 FVKESK. Written as DNA, the CDR3 is TGTGCCAGCAGCCTCATTGACACGAGGGCTGAAGCTTTCTTT. Encoded protein: CASSLIDTRAEAFF.